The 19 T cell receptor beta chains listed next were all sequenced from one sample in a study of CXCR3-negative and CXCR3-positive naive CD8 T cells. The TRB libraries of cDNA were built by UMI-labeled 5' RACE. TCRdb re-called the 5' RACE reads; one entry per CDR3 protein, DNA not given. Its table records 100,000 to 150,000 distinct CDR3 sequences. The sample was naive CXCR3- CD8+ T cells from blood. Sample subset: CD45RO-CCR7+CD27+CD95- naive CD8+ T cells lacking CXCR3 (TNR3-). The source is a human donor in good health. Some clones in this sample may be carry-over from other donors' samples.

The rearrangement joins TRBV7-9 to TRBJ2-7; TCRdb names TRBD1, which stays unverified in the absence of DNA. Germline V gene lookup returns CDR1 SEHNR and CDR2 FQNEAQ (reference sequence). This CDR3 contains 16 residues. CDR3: CASSLMGVTGSNEQYF.

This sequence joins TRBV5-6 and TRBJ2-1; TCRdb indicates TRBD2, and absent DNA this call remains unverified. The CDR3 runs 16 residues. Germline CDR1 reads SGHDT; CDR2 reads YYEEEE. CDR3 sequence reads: CASSLKREGAYNEQFF.

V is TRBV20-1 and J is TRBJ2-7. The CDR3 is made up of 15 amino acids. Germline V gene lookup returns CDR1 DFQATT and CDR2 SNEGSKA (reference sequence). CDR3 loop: CSARDIEDETYEQYF.

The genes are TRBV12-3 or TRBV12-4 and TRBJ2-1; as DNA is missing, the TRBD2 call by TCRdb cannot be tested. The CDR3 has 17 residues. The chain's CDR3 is CASRAEGGKNLFNEQFF.

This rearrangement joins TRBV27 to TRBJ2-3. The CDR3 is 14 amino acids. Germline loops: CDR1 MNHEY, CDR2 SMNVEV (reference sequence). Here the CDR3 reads CASSPTSRTDTQYF.

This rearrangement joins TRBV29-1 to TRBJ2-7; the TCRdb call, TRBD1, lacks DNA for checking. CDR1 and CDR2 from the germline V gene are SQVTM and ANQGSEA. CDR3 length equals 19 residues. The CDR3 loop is CSVVNPGTEQPLAIYEQYF.

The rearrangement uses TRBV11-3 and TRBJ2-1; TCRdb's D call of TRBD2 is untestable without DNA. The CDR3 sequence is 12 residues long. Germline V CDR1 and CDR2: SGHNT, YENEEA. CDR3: CASSGGGNEQFF. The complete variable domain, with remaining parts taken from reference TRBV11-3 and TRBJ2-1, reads EAGVVQSPRYKIIEKKQPVAFWCNPISGHNTLYWYLQNLGQGPELLIRYENEEAVDDSQLPKDRFSAERLKGVDSTLKIQPAELGDSAVYLCASSGGGNEQFFGPGTRLTVL.

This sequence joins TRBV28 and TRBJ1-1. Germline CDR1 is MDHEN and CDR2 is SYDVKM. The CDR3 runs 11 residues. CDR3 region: CASSPSAEAFF.

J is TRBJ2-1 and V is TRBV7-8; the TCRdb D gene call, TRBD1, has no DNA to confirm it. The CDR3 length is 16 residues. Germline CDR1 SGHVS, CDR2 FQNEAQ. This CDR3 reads CASSLGPGGPGDEQFF.

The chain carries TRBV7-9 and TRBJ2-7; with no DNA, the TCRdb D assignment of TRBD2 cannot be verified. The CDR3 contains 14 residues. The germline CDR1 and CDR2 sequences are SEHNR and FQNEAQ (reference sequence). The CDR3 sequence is CASSSTGLDYEQYF.

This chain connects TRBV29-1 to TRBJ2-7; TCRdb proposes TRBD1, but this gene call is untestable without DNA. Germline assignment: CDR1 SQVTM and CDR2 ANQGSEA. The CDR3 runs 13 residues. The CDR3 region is CSTRDGPSYEQYF.

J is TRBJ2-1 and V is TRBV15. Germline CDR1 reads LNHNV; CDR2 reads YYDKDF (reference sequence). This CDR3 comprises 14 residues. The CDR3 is CATSRDNLRREQFF.

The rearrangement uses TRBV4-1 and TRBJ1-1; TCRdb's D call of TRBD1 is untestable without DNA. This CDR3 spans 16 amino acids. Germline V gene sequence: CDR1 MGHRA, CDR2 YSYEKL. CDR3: CASSREGGRTNTEAFF.

The CDR3 loop reads CASSLWSLETQYF. The rearrangement uses TRBV7-6 and TRBJ2-5. The V gene's germline CDR1 is SGHVS and CDR2 FNYEAQ. The CDR3 spans 13 residues.

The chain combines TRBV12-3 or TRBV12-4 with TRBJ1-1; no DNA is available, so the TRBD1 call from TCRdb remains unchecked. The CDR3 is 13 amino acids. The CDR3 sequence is CASLDGQGTEAFF.

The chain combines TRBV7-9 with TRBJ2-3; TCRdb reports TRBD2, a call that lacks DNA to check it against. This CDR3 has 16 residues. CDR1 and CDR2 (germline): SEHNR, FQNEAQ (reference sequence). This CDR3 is CASSSPSGRALDTQYF.

The CDR3 spells CSARQGAYYEQYF. The genes are TRBV20-1 and TRBJ2-7; TCRdb's D gene call, TRBD1, goes unchecked for lack of DNA. This CDR3 has 13 residues. CDR1 is DFQATT and CDR2 is SNEGSKA in the germline V gene (reference sequence).

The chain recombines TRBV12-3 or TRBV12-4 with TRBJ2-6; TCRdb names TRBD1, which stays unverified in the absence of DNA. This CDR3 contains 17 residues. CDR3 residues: CASSLRQGASGANVLTF.

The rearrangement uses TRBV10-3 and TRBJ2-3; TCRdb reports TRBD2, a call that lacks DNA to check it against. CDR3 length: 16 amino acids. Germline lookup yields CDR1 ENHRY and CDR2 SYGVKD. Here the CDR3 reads CAISESLAGTPDTQYF.